This T cell receptor beta chain was recovered during a study of T-cell reconstitution after alpha-beta-depleted transplantation in children. Germline assignment: CDR1 SGHTA and CDR2 FQGNSA. Trimming shortened V by 0 bases and J by 4 bases, and 7 bases separated the two germline ends. This CDR3 is built from 13 residues. The TCRbeta library incorporated unique molecular identifiers. From the PCR reads, TCRdb called clonotypes with MiXCR, one entry per CDR3 protein. The sample has 420,000 or so distinct CDR3 sequences; approximately 10% are singletons. The chain uses TRBV7-2 and TRBJ2-7; D unresolved. This TCR was recovered from a human donor who donated a stem cell graft to a child with acute myeloid leukemia. Sequencing was performed on PBMCs from the stem cell graft donor, taken from the stem cell graft. CDR3 sequence: CASSLAAEYEQYF. CDR3 sequence (DNA): TGTGCCAGCAGCTTAGCGGCCGAGTACGAGCAGTACTTC.